The 9 T cell receptor beta chains below come from one sample, sequenced in a study of coeliac disease. Using immunoSEQ multiplex PCR, the repertoire was profiled, and TCRdb retains in-frame clones only, with some absent. This sample has fewer than 9,500 clones, with roughly 71% found just once. Sequenced sample: lamina propria lymphocytes from the gut. The receptors shown here come from an older woman with celiac disease.

This chain links TRBV7-2 with TRBJ2-3, with D possibly TRBD1 on 5 matching bases. Per germline, CDR1 SGHTA and CDR2 FQGNSA. V lost 4 bases to trimming and J lost 1 base, with 12 bases between them. The CDR3 has 15 residues. The CDR3 DNA is TGTGCCAGCAGCTCCGTCTGGGGCGGCACAGATACGCAGTATTTT. Translation: CASSSVWGGTDTQYF.

This chain's CDR3 is CASSSRTGSYNEQFF. The CDR3 nucleotides read TGCGCCAGCAGCTCACGGACGGGGTCCTACAATGAGCAGTTCTTC. The V call is TRBV5-1, the J call TRBJ2-1, with D possibly matching TRBD2 (5 bases). Trimming took off 3 bases at V and 1 base at J, with 11 bases between the two ends. This CDR3 contains 15 residues. Germline lookup yields CDR1 SGHRS and CDR2 YFSETQ.

This clone was observed once. The chain joins TRBV27 to TRBJ1-3, with TRBD1 matching 10 bases. The CDR3 sequence is 15 residues long. Germline V gene lookup returns CDR1 MNHEY and CDR2 SMNVEV (reference sequence). V lost 6 bases, J lost 2 bases, and 4 bases stayed unmatched. The CDR3 region has the DNA TGTGCCAGCAGACCCGGGACAGGGGCTGGAAACACCATATATTTT. It specifies CASRPGTGAGNTIYF.

The V gene is TRBV19, the J gene TRBJ1-2; TRBD1 matches 10 bases. CDR1 LNHDA and CDR2 SQIVND come from the germline V gene (reference sequence). This CDR3 contains 14 residues. V dropped 6 bases and J dropped 7; count of bases not matched to a gene: 8. CDR3 nucleotide sequence: TGTGCCAGTAGGCCCGGGACAGGGGCGTCTGGCTACACCTTC. Translating gives CASRPGTGASGYTF.

The chain uses TRBV6-5 and TRBJ1-2; D is unclear. Between the trimmed V and J ends, which lost 4 bases and 1 base, there was a span of 13 bases. The CDR3 totals 15 residues. Germline V CDR1 and CDR2: MNHEY, SVGAGI. The CDR3 reads CASSWLSENNYGYTF. The DNA of the CDR3 is TGTGCCAGCAGTTGGTTGAGCGAAAATAACTATGGCTACACCTTC.

The chain has TRBV6-5 and TRBJ1-1, with a tentative D call TRBD1 (6 bases). V lost 6 bases to trimming and J lost 4 bases, with 12 bases between them. This CDR3 has 13 residues. Per the germline V gene, CDR1 is MNHEY and CDR2 is SVGAGI. The CDR3 loop reads CASSEQGSTEAFF. The CDR3 DNA reads as TGTGCCAGCAGCGAACAGGGTAGCACTGAAGCTTTCTTT.

The chain combines TRBV11-3 with TRBJ2-2; the D gene is possibly TRBD2 (5 bases). The V gene's germline CDR1 is SGHNT and CDR2 YENEEA. V was clipped by 4 bases and J by 4 bases, with 10 bases between them. The CDR3 covers 14 residues. In nucleotides, the CDR3 is TGTGCCAGCAGCTCAACCGGGATCACCGGGGAGCTGTTTTTT. It is translated as CASSSTGITGELFF.

This chain links TRBV5-1 with TRBJ2-5; TRBD2 might be the D (5 bases). Trimming took 3 bases from V and 4 from J, leaving 16 bases between them. The CDR3 length is 15 residues. Germline V gene sequence: CDR1 SGHRS, CDR2 YFSETQ. The chain's CDR3 is CASSSVSGWGETQYF. CDR3 in DNA: TGCGCCAGCAGCTCCGTTTCGGGATGGGGAGAGACCCAGTACTTC. The full variable domain, its missing parts supplied by reference TRBV5-1 and TRBJ2-5, is KAGVTQTPRYLIKTRGQQVTLSCSPISGHRSVSWYQQTPGQGLQFLFEYFSETQRNKGNFPGRFSGRQFSNSRSEMNVSTLELGDSALYLCASSSVSGWGETQYFGPGTRLLVL.

This clone has just a few counts. This sequence joins TRBV5-8 and TRBJ2-7, with D possibly matching TRBD2 (6 bases). Germline CDR1 and CDR2: SGHTS and YDEGEE. V was clipped by 9 bases and J by 2 bases, with 15 bases between them. CDR3 size: 13 residues. The CDR3, as DNA: TGTGCCACCTCGGACGGGGGAACCTACGAGCAGTACTTC. It is translated as CATSDGGTYEQYF.